The source of this TCR beta chain is a study of shared clonotypes between healthy human individuals. It was CD45RO-negative cells, positively selected for CCR7, that made up naive CD8 cells, with terminally differentiated effector memory CD45RA+ cells excluded. Some clones are missing from TCRdb's copy, which holds only in-frame ones; the method was immunoSEQ multiplex PCR. The sample carries about 2.1 million clones, around 95% recorded once. V lost 3 bases to trimming and J lost 0 bases; unmatched junction nucleotides: 9. The CDR3 is made up of 17 amino acids. CDR1 and CDR2 (germline): ENHRY, SYGVKD.

The TCR was taken from a man aged 18 to 30 in good health. Some clones in this sample may be carry-over from other donors' samples. What was sequenced was naive CD8+ T cells from PBMCs. J is TRBJ2-3 and V is TRBV10-3, with TRBD2 identical over 7 bases. In DNA form, the CDR3 reads TGTGCCATCAGTGAAAAAACGGCGGGAGCTAGCACAGATACGCAGTATTTT. It codes for CAISEKTAGASTDTQYF.